This T cell receptor (beta chain) was sequenced during a study of T-cell memory formation after mild COVID-19. Study as a whole: Each donor largely had its own TCR clusters.

This CDR3 comprises 13 residues. Trimming left V 7 bases short and J 6 bases short, with 14 bases between. Germline V gene data show CDR1 as SGHVS and CDR2 as FQNEAQ. Broader study findings: Among contracting clones, CD4+ were mainly CM/EM and CD8+ enriched in EMRA. CD4/CD8 balance characterized clones contracting day 15 to 85, and CD4+ skew characterized later expanders.

Of note for this clonotype: Its target is not known.

UMIs and sample barcodes were carried by the TCR alpha and TCR beta cDNA libraries that 5'RACE produced using constant-segment primers. One entry per CDR3 protein results from TCRdb running MiXCR on the 5' RACE reads. The sample includes about 470,000 distinct CDR3 sequences, approximately 23% seen only once; the top ten take 12%. The chain uses TRBV7-8 and TRBJ2-3; a possible D gene is TRBD2 (6 bases). This TCR was recovered from an adult woman who had mild COVID-19 (a few samples of this study predate the infection). Cell type and time point are not known. Sample: PBMCs or a T cell subset sorted from them (not recorded which). The CDR3 spells CASTKGTSDTQYF. The CDR3 DNA sequence: TGTGCCAGCACCAAAGGAACTAGCGATACGCAGTATTTT.